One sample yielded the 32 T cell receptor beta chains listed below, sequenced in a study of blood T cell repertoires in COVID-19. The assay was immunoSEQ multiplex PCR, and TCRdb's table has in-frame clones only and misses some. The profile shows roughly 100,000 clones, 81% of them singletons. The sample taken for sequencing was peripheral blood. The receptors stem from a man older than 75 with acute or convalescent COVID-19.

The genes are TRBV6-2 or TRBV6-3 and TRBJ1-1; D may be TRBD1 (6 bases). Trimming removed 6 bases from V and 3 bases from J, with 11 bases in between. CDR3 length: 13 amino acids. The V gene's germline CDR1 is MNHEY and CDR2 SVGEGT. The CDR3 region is CASSQQGHTEAFF. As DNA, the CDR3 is TGTGCCAGCAGCCAACAGGGACACACTGAAGCTTTCTTT.

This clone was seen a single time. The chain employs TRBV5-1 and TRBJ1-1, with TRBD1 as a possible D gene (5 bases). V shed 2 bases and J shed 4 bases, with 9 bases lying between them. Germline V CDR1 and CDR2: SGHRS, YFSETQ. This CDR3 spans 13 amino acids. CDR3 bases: TGCGCCAGCAGCTTTGAAGGGGCCACTGAAGCTTTCTTT. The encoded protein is CASSFEGATEAFF.

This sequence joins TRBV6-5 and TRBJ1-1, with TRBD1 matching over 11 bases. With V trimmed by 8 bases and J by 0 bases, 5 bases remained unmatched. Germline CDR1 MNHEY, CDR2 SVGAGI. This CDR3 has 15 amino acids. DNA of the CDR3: TGTGCCAGCGCTCGGGACAGGGGGATGAACACTGAAGCTTTCTTT. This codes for CASARDRGMNTEAFF.

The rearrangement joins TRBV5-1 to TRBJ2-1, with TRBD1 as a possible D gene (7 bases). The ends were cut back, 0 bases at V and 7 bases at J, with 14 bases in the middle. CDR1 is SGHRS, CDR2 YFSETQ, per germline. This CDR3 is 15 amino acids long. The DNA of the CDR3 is TGCGCCAGCAGCTTGGGTCAGGGGGAGGCTAATGAGCAGTTCTTC. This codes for CASSLGQGEANEQFF.

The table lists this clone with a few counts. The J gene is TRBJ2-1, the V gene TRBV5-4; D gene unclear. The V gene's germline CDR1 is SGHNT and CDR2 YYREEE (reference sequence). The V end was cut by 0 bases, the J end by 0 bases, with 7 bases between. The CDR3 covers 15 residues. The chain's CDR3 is CASSLDRSSYNEQFF. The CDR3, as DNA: TGTGCCAGCAGCTTGGATCGGAGCTCCTACAATGAGCAGTTCTTC.

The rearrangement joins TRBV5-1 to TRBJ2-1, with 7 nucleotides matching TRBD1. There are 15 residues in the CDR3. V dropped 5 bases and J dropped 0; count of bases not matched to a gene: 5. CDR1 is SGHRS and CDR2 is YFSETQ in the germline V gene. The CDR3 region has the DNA TGCGCCAGCAGTTCTCGACAGGGCTCCTACAATGAGCAGTTCTTC. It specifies CASSSRQGSYNEQFF.

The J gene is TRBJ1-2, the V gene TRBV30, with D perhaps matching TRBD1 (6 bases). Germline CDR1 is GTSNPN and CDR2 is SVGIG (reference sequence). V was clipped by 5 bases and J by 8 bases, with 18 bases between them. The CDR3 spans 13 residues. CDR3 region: CAWDPGQLRGYTF. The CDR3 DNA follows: TGTGCCTGGGACCCCGGACAGCTTAGAGGCTACACCTTC.

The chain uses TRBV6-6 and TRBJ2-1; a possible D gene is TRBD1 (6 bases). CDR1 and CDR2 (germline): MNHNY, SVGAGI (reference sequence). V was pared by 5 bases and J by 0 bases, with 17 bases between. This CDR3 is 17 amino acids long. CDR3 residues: CASSPRGRGRSYNEQFF. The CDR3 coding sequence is TGTGCCAGCAGTCCGAGGGGCAGGGGACGCTCCTACAATGAGCAGTTCTTC.

The CDR3: CASSRGRTYEQYF. For the CDR3, the DNA is TGTGCCAGCAGCCGCGGGAGAACCTACGAGCAGTACTTC. The genes are TRBV6-5 and TRBJ2-7, with 7 bases that match TRBD2. The CDR3 spans 13 residues. Trimming cost V 6 bases and J 2 bases; bases outside gene matches: 4. Looked up from germline, CDR1 is MNHEY and CDR2 is SVGAGI.

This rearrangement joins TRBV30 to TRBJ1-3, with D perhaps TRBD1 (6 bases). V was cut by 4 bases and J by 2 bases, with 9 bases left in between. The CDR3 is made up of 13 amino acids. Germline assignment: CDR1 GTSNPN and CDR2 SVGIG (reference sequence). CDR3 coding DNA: TGTGCCTGGACTGGGGGCACTGGAAACACCATATATTTT. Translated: CAWTGGTGNTIYF.

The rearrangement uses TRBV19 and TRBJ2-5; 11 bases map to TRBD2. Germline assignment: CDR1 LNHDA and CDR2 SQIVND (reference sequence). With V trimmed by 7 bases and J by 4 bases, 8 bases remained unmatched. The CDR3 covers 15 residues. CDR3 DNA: TGTGCCAGTACCGACATAGCGGGAGGGCGAGAGACCCAGTACTTC. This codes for CASTDIAGGRETQYF.

The CDR3 DNA follows: TGTGCCAGCAGCGGACAGGGATACACTGAAGCTTTCTTT. As protein: CASSGQGYTEAFF. The rearrangement joins TRBV14 to TRBJ1-1, with 8 bases identical to TRBD1. V shed 5 bases and J 3 bases; nucleotides not matched to a gene: 2. This CDR3 has 13 amino acids. Germline V gene data show CDR1 as SGHDN and CDR2 as FVKESK.

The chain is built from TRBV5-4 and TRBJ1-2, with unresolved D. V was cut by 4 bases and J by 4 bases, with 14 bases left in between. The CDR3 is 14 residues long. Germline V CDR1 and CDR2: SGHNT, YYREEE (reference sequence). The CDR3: CASSAGSSGYGYTF. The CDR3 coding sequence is TGTGCCAGCAGCGCAGGATCCTCTGGCTATGGCTACACCTTC.

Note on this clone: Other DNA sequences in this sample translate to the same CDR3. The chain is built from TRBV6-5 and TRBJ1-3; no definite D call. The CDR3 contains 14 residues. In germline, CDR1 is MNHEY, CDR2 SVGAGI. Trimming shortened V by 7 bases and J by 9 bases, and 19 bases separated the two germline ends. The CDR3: CASTPGSEGCTIYF. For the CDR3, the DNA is TGTGCCAGCACCCCAGGTTCAGAGGGCTGCACCATATATTTT.

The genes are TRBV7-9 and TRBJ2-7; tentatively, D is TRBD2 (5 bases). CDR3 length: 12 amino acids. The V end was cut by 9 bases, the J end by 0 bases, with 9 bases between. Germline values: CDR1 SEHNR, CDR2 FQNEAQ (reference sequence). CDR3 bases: TGTGCCAGTAGACGGGACTCCTACGAGCAGTACTTC. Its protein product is CASRRDSYEQYF.

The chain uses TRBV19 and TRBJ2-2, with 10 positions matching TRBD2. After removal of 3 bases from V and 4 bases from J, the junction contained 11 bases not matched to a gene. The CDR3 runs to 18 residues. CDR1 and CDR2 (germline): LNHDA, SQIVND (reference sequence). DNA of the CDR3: TGTGCCAGTAGTATTCGGGCTAGCGGGGGACTACGCACCGGGGAGCTGTTTTTT. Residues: CASSIRASGGLRTGELFF.

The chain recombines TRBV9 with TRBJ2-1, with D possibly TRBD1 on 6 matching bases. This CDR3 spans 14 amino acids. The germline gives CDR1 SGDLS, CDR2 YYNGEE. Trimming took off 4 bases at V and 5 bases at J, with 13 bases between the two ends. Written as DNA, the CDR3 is TGTGCCAGCAGCATTAACGGACAGAACAATGAGCAGTTCTTC. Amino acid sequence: CASSINGQNNEQFF.

CDR3 residues: CASSGRGLGYTF. CDR3 nucleotides: TGTGCCAGCAGTGGAAGGGGCCTTGGCTACACCTTC. The V call is TRBV2, the J call TRBJ1-2, with D possibly being TRBD1 (5 bases). Germline values: CDR1 SNHLY, CDR2 FYNNEI. The ends were cut back, 4 bases at V and 7 bases at J, with 10 bases in the middle. The CDR3 length is 12 residues.

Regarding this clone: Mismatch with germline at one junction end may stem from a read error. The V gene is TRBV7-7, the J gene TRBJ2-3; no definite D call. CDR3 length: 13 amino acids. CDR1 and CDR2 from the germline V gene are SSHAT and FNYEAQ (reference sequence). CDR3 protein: CASSQEATDTQYF. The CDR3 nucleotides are TGTGCTAGCAGCCAAGAGGCGACAGATACGCAGTATTTT.

The CDR3 region is CASSLGQGGSYGYTF. The CDR3 nucleotides read TGTGCCAGCAGTTTGGGGCAGGGGGGAAGCTATGGCTACACCTTC. The chain couples TRBV28 to TRBJ1-2; 7 bases are shared with TRBD1. Germline V gene sequence: CDR1 MDHEN, CDR2 SYDVKM. After removal of 3 bases from V and 4 bases from J, the junction contained 8 bases not matched to a gene. This CDR3 has 15 amino acids.

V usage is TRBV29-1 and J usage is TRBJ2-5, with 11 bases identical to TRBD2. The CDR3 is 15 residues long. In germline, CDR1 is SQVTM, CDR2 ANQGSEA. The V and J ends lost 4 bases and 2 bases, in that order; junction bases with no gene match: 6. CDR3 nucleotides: TGCAGCGTTGTTAGACTAGCGGGGAATCAAGAGACCCAGTACTTC. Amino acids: CSVVRLAGNQETQYF.

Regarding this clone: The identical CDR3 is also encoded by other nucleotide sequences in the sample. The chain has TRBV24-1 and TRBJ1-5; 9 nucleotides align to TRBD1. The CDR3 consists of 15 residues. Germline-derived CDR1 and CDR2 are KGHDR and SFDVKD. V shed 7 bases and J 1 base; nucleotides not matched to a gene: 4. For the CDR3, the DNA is TGTGCCACCAGCGAGACAGGGGGGAGCAATCAGCCCCAGCATTTT. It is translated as CATSETGGSNQPQHF.

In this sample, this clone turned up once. The CDR3 sequence is CASSPVAGPNTGELFF. DNA for the CDR3: TGTGCCAGCTCACCGGTAGCGGGGCCGAACACCGGGGAGCTGTTTTTT. The V call is TRBV18, the J call TRBJ2-2; TRBD2 matches 8 bases. Trimming cost V 3 bases and J 0 bases; bases outside gene matches: 3. The CDR3 is 16 residues long. Germline CDR1 is KGHSH and CDR2 is LQKENI.

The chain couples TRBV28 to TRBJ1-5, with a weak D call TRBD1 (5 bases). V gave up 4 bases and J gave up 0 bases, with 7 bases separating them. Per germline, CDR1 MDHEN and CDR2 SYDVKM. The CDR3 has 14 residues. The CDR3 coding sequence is TGTGCCAGCAGTTCCGGGGGTAGCAATCAGCCCCAGCATTTT. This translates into CASSSGGSNQPQHF.

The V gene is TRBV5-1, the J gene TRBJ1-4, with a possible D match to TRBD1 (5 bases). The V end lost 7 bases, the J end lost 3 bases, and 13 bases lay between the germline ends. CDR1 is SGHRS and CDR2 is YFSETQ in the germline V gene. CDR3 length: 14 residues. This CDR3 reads CASSQAGPNEKLFF. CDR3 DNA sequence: TGCGCCAGCTCACAAGCGGGGCCTAATGAAAAACTGTTTTTT.

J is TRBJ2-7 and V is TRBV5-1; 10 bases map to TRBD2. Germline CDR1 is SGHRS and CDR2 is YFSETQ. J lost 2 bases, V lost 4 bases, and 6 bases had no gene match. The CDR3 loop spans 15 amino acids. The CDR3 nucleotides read TGCGCCAGCAGCCCCCGGACTAGCGGTGCCTACGAGCAGTACTTC. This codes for CASSPRTSGAYEQYF.

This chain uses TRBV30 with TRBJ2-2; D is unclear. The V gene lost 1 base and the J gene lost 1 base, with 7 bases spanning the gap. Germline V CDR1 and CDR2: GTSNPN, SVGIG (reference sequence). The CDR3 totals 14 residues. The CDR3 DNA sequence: TGTGCCTGGAGTGGTTCCTGGAACACCGGGGAGCTGTTTTTT. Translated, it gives CAWSGSWNTGELFF.

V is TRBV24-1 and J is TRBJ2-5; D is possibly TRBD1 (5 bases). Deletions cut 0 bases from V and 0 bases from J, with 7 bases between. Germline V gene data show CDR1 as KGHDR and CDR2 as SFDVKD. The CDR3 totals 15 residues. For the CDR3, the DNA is TGTGCCACCAGTGATTTGCAGGGCTACCAAGAGACCCAGTACTTC. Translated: CATSDLQGYQETQYF.

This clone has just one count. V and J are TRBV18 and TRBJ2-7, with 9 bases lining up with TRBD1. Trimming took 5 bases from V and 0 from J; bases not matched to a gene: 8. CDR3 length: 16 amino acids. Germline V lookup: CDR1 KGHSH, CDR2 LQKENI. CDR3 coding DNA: TGTGCCAGCTCATCCGGGACAGGGACCGTCTCCTACGAGCAGTACTTC. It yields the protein CASSSGTGTVSYEQYF.

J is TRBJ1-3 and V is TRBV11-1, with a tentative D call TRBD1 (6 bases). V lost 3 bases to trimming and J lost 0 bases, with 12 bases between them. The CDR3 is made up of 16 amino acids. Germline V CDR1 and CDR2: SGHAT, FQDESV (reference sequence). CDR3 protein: CASSFPGDYSGNTIYF. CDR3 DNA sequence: TGTGCCAGCAGCTTCCCAGGGGACTACTCTGGAAACACCATATATTTT. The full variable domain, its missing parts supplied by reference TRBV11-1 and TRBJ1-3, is EAEVAQSPRYKITEKSQAVAFWCDPISGHATLYWYRQILGQGPELLVQFQDESVVDDSQLPKDRFSAERLKGVDSTLKIQPAELGDSAMYLCASSFPGDYSGNTIYFGEGSWLTVV.

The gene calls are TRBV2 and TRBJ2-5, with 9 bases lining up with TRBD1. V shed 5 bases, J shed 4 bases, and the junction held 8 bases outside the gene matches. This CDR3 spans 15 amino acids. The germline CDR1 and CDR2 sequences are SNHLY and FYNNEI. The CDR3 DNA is TGTGCCAGCAGTAGGGGACAGGGTCTCACAGAGACCCAGTACTTC. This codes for CASSRGQGLTETQYF.

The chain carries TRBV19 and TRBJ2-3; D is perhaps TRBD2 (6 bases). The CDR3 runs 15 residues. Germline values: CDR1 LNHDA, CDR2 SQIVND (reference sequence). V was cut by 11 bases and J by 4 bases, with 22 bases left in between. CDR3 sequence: CAEWTKAGWPDTQYF. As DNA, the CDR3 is TGTGCCGAATGGACGAAGGCGGGATGGCCAGATACGCAGTATTTT.